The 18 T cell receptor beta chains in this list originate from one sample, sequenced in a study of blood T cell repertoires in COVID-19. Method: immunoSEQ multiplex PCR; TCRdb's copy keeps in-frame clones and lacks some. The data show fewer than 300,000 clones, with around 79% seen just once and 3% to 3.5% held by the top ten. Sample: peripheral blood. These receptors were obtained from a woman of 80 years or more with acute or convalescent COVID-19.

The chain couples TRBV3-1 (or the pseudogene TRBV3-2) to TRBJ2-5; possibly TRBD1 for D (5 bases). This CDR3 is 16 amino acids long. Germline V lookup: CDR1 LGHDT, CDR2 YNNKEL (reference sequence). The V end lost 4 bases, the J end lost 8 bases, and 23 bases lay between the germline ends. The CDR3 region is CASSLGAQGPAVTQYF. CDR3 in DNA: TGTGCCAGCAGCCTAGGGGCCCAAGGGCCGGCCGTAACCCAGTACTTC.

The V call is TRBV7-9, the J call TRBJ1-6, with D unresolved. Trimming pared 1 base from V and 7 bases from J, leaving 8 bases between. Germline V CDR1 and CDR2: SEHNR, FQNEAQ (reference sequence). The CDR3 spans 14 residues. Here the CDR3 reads CASSLGLSNSPLHF. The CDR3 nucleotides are TGTGCCAGCAGCTTAGGGTTGAGCAATTCACCCCTCCACTTT.

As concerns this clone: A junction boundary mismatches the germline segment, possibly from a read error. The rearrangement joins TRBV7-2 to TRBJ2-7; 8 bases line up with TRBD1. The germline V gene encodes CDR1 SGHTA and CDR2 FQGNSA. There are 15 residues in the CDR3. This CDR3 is CASTLGQGSSYEQYF. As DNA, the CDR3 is TGTGCCAGCACCTTAGGACAGGGATCATCCTACGAGCAGTACTTC.

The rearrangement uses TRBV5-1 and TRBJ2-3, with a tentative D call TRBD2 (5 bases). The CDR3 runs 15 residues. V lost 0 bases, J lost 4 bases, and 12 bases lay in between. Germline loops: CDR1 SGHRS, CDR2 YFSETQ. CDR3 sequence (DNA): TGCGCCAGCAGCTTGGAGTCGGGGTTGGCAGATACGCAGTATTTT. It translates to CASSLESGLADTQYF.

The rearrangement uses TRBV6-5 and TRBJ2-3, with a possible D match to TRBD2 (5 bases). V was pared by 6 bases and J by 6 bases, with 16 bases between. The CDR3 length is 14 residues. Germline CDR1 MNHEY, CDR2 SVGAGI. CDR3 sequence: CASRMASLRDTQYF. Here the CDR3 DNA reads TGTGCCAGCAGGATGGCTAGCCTGAGGGATACGCAGTATTTT.

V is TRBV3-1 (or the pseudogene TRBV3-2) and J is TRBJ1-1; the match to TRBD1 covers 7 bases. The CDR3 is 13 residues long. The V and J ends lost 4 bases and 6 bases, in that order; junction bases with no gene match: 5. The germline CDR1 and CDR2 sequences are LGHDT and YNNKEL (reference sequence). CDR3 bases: TGTGCCAGCAGCCTCGCCCAGGGGGCTGAAGCTTTCTTT. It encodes CASSLAQGAEAFF.

This chain's CDR3 is CASRHRGDGYTF. For the CDR3, the DNA is TGTGCCAGTAGGCACAGGGGAGACGGCTACACCTTC. The chain couples TRBV19 to TRBJ1-2, with 7 bases lining up with TRBD1. J was trimmed by 8 bases and V by 6 bases; bases with no gene match: 6. Germline CDR1 is LNHDA and CDR2 is SQIVND (reference sequence). The CDR3 loop spans 12 amino acids.

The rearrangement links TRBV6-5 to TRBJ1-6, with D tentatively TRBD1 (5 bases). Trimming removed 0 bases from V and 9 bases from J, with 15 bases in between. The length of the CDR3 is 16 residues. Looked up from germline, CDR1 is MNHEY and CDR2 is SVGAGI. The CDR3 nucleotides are TGTGCCAGCAGTTACTCCTCGCCAGGGTCCCTTTCACCCCTCCACTTT. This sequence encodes CASSYSSPGSLSPLHF.

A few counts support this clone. The CDR3 sequence is CASSQGLGTGLSYEQYF. CDR3 in DNA: TGCGCCAGCAGCCAAGGACTTGGGACAGGGTTATCCTACGAGCAGTACTTC. This chain uses TRBV4-1 with TRBJ2-7, with 9 nucleotides matching TRBD1. The CDR3 has 17 residues. J gave up 1 base and V 1 base, and 8 bases lay outside the gene matches. CDR1 is MGHRA and CDR2 is YSYEKL in the germline V gene.

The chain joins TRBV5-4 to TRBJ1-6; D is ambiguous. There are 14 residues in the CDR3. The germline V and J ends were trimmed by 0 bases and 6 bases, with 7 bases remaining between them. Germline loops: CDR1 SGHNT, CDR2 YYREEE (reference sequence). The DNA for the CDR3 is TGTGCCAGCAGCTTGGCCGGGTCTAATTCACCCCTCCACTTT. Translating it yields CASSLAGSNSPLHF.

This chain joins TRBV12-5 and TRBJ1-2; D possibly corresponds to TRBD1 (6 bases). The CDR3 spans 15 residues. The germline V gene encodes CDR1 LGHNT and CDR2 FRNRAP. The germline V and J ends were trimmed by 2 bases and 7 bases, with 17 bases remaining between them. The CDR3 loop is CASGLPRQQGSGYTF. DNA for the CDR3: TGTGCTAGTGGTTTGCCCCGCCAGCAGGGGAGTGGCTACACCTTC.

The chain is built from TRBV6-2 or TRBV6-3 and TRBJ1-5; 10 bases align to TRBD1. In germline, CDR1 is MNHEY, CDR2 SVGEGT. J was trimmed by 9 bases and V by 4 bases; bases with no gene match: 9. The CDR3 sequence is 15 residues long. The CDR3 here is CASSSAGTGERPQHF. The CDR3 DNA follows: TGTGCCAGCAGTTCCGCCGGGACAGGGGAGAGGCCCCAGCATTTT.

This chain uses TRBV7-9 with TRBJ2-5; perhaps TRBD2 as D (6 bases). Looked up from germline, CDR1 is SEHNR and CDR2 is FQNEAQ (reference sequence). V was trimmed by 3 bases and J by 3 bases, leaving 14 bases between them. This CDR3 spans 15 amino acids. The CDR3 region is CASSFIPSGEETQYF. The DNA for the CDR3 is TGTGCCAGCAGCTTCATTCCCTCGGGGGAAGAGACCCAGTACTTC.

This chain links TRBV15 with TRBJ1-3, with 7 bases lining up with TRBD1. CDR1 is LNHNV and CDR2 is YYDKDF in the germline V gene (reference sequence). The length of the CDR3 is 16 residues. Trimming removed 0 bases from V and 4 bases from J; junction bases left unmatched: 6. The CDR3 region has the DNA TGTGCCACCAGCAGAGAGACAGGGTTTAGCGGAAACACCATATATTTT. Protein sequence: CATSRETGFSGNTIYF.

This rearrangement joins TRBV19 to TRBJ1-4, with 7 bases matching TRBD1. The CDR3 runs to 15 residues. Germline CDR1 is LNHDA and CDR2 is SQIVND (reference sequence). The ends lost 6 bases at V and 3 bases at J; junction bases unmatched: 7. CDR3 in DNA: TGTGCCAGTAGCCCCGCGAGGGGGCCTAATGAAAAACTGTTTTTT. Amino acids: CASSPARGPNEKLFF.

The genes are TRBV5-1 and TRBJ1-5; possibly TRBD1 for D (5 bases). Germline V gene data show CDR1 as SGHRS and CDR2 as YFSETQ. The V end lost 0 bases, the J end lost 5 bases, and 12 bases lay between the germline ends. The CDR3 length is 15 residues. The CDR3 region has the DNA TGCGCCAGCAGCTTGGAGGGGTGGCCGGATCAGCCCCAGCATTTT. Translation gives CASSLEGWPDQPQHF.

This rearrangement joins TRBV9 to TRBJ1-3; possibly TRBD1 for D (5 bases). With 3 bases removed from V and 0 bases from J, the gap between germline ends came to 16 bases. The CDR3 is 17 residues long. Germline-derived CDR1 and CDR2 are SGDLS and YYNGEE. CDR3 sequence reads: CASSAGHRMSSGNTIYF. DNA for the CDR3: TGTGCCAGCAGCGCTGGACACCGCATGAGCTCTGGAAACACCATATATTTT.

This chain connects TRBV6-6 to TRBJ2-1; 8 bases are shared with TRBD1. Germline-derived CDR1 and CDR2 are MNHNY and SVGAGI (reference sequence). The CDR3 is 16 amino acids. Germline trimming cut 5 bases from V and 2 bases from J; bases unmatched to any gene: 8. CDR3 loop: CASSPDRGPTYNEQFF. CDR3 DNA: TGTGCCAGCAGTCCTGACAGGGGCCCTACCTACAATGAGCAGTTCTTC.